A single sample is the source of the 18 T cell receptor beta chains below, sequenced in a study of T cells in Graves' hyperthyroidism and ophthalmopathy. Amplification of TCR beta CDR3 regions was performed using RNA transcripts as template. When the TCR CDR3 underwent first-round RT-PCR, the HTBI primer set was used. Each CDR3 protein gets one entry after TCRdb re-called the multiplex PCR reads with MiXCR. The sample has 640,000 or so distinct CDR3 sequences; more than 13% are singletons. Sequenced: blood. Receptors were obtained from a young woman with Graves' ophthalmopathy.

The sample holds many counts of this clonotype. This chain joins TRBV3-1 and TRBJ2-3, with D possibly TRBD1 on 5 matching bases. The V gene's germline CDR1 is LGHDT and CDR2 YNNKEL (reference sequence). The germline V and J ends were trimmed by 2 bases and 4 bases, with 13 bases remaining between them. The CDR3 spans 15 residues. CDR3 in DNA: TGTGCCAGCAGCCAATTCGTAGGGGCCGCAGATACGCAGTATTTT. This codes for CASSQFVGAADTQYF.

In DNA form, the CDR3 reads TGTGCCAGCAGCTCTCTCCGGACGACAGGGGGGTCCTACAATGAGCAGTTCTTC. It specifies CASSSLRTTGGSYNEQFF. This chain joins TRBV7-9 and TRBJ2-1, with TRBD1 matching over 9 bases. The J segment lost 1 base and the V segment lost 4 bases, leaving 11 bases of the junction unmatched. Germline V gene lookup returns CDR1 SEHNR and CDR2 FQNEAQ (reference sequence). This CDR3 is built from 18 residues.

This clonotype was counted between two and nine times. This sequence may be a read error, since a much larger clone differs from it by one base. V usage is TRBV3-1 and J usage is TRBJ2-2, with TRBD1 matching 7 bases. Germline lookup yields CDR1 LGHDT and CDR2 YNNKEL (reference sequence). The CDR3 loop spans 15 amino acids. CDR3 DNA: TGTGCCGGCAGCCATCGACAGGGTTACACCGGGGAGCTGTTTTTT. Translation: CAGSHRQGYTGELFF.

This clonotype was recorded many times. The chain combines TRBV11-2 with TRBJ2-7; D perhaps matches TRBD2 (5 bases). Trimming cost V 3 bases and J 3 bases, with 9 bases left between them. Germline CDR1 is SGHAT and CDR2 is FQNNGV. This CDR3 is built from 13 residues. CDR3 in amino acids: CASSLRELYEQYF. The CDR3 bases are TGTGCCAGCAGCTTGAGGGAGCTCTACGAGCAGTACTTC.

This clonotype was counted only a few times. The gene calls are TRBV6-1 and TRBJ1-5; D gene uncertain. Germline V gene sequence: CDR1 MNHNS, CDR2 SASEGT. This CDR3 has 13 residues. Trimming left V 5 bases short and J 3 bases short, with 8 bases between. The CDR3 loop reads CASSYMPNQPQHF. The CDR3 coding sequence is TGTGCCAGCAGTTATATGCCCAATCAGCCCCAGCATTTT.

This clonotype was recorded a few times. The rearrangement joins TRBV30 to TRBJ2-1, with TRBD2 identical over 15 bases. CDR1 GTSNPN and CDR2 SVGIG come from the germline V gene (reference sequence). The CDR3 covers 15 residues. Germline trimming cut 0 bases from V and 9 bases from J; bases unmatched to any gene: 3. CDR3 DNA sequence: TGTGCCTGGAGTGTAGGACTAGCGGGAGGGGGTGAGCAGTTCTTC. This codes for CAWSVGLAGGGEQFF.

The chain combines TRBV10-3 with TRBJ1-2; maybe TRBD1 (5 bases). Trimming pared 7 bases from V and 3 bases from J, leaving 12 bases between. This CDR3 is built from 13 residues. Per the germline V gene, CDR1 is ENHRY and CDR2 is SYGVKD. CDR3 in amino acids: CAITQTEDYGYTF. The CDR3, as DNA: TGTGCCATCACACAGACAGAGGACTATGGCTACACCTTC.

This clonotype was observed a handful of times. The chain joins TRBV9 to TRBJ2-5; TRBD1 might be the D (6 bases). V was pared by 0 bases and J by 4 bases, with 10 bases between. Germline V CDR1 and CDR2: SGDLS, YYNGEE. This CDR3 spans 14 amino acids. CDR3 DNA sequence: TGTGCCAGCAGCGTAGCTGGACAGTCAGAGACCCAGTACTTC. This translates into CASSVAGQSETQYF.

This clonotype has a count of ten or more. This chain connects TRBV7-2 to TRBJ2-7; the match to TRBD2 covers 10 bases. The CDR3 is made up of 18 amino acids. Germline V lookup: CDR1 SGHTA, CDR2 FQGNSA. The ends lost 4 bases at V and 3 bases at J; junction bases unmatched: 15. CDR3 amino acids: CASSSGGIAGGPHYEQYF. The CDR3 DNA reads as TGTGCCAGCAGCTCGGGGGGGATAGCGGGAGGTCCTCACTACGAGCAGTACTTC.

This clonotype was seen a handful of times. The J gene is TRBJ1-2, the V gene TRBV7-2; a weak D match, TRBD1 (5 bases). Germline assignment: CDR1 SGHTA and CDR2 FQGNSA. CDR3 size: 18 residues. V lost 5 bases to trimming and J lost 0 bases, with 22 bases between them. The chain's CDR3 is CASSVQLERGSSNYGYTF. CDR3 sequence (DNA): TGTGCCAGCAGCGTTCAACTGGAAAGGGGAAGTTCTAACTATGGCTACACCTTC.

The chain has TRBV25-1 and TRBJ1-1, with TRBD1 as a possible D gene (6 bases). This CDR3 region has 14 residues. Looked up from germline, CDR1 is MGHDK and CDR2 is SYGVNS. V lost 3 bases and J 11 bases, leaving 19 bases between the germline ends. CDR3 in DNA: TGTGCCAGCAGTGATTTGGACAGCCTCTTAGGGGCTTTCTTT. Translation: CASSDLDSLLGAFF.

There are many counts of this clonotype. V and J are TRBV29-1 and TRBJ2-7; D perhaps matches TRBD2 (6 bases). Germline CDR1 and CDR2: SQVTM and ANQGSEA. This CDR3 has 13 residues. The V end was cut by 3 bases, the J end by 0 bases, with 9 bases between. The CDR3 coding sequence is TGCAGCGTTGAGTCCGGGAGCTCCTACGAGCAGTACTTC. Translation: CSVESGSSYEQYF.

The chain uses TRBV29-1 and TRBJ1-1; tentatively, D is TRBD1 (5 bases). The CDR3 covers 14 residues. V was shortened by 4 bases and J by 1 base, with 13 bases between the two germline ends. Per the germline V gene, CDR1 is SQVTM and CDR2 is ANQGSEA. The CDR3 region has the DNA TGCAGCGTTGTTTGGGCAGGGACGAACACTGAAGCTTTCTTT. Amino acids: CSVVWAGTNTEAFF.

This clonotype was seen many times. V and J are TRBV12-3 or TRBV12-4 and TRBJ1-1; D not resolved. The CDR3 is made up of 14 amino acids. Trimming shortened V by 2 bases and J by 0 bases, and 7 bases separated the two germline ends. The CDR3 region is CASSLSGVNTEAFF. The DNA of the CDR3 is TGTGCCAGCAGTTTATCCGGGGTGAACACTGAAGCTTTCTTT.

This clonotype was picked up many times. The V and J genes are TRBV6-2 or TRBV6-3 and TRBJ1-1; 12 bases map to TRBD1. Germline V gene data show CDR1 as MNHEY and CDR2 as SVGEGT. This CDR3 has 17 amino acids. V gave up 5 bases and J gave up 2 bases; unmatched junction bases: 9. The CDR3 nucleotides read TGTGCCAGCAGTCAACCGGGACAGGGGGCATTAAACACTGAAGCTTTCTTT. It encodes CASSQPGQGALNTEAFF.

This clonotype was seen a few times. This chain joins TRBV30 and TRBJ1-5, with D tentatively TRBD1 (5 bases). This CDR3 has 14 amino acids. The V gene lost 8 bases and the J gene lost 5 bases, with 19 bases spanning the gap. Germline CDR1 GTSNPN, CDR2 SVGIG (reference sequence). The CDR3 here is CASSILGRHQPQHF. In nucleotides, the CDR3 is TGTGCCAGTAGTATCTTGGGGCGGCATCAGCCCCAGCATTTT.

In DNA, the CDR3 is TGCGCCAGCAGCTTGAACAGGGTATCCCAAGAGACCCAGTACTTC. This codes for CASSLNRVSQETQYF. This rearrangement joins TRBV5-1 to TRBJ2-5, with D possibly being TRBD1 (6 bases). The V gene's germline CDR1 is SGHRS and CDR2 YFSETQ. This CDR3 is 15 amino acids long. V lost 1 base to trimming and J lost 1 base, with 11 bases between them. The variable domain in full, with the rest retrieved from reference TRBV5-1 and TRBJ2-5, is KAGVTQTPRYLIKTRGQQVTLSCSPISGHRSVSWYQQTPGQGLQFLFEYFSETQRNKGNFPGRFSGRQFSNSRSEMNVSTLELGDSALYLCASSLNRVSQETQYFGPGTRLLVL.

This clonotype was seen ten or more times. This chain connects TRBV3-1 to TRBJ2-7, with TRBD2 identical over 8 bases. The CDR3 length is 15 residues. Germline-derived CDR1 and CDR2 are LGHDT and YNNKEL (reference sequence). V gave up 0 bases and J gave up 7 bases; unmatched junction bases: 8. Here the CDR3 reads CASSQDMVGRGEQYF. The CDR3, as DNA: TGTGCCAGCAGCCAAGATATGGTCGGGAGGGGAGAGCAGTACTTC.